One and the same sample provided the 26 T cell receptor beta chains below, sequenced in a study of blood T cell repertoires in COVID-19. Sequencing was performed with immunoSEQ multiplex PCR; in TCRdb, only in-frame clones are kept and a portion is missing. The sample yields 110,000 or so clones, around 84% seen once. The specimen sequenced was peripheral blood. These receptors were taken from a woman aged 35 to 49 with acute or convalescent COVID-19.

The chain's CDR3 is CASSQEGQGGIGNQPQHF. CDR3 bases: TGCGCCAGCAGCCAAGAAGGACAGGGAGGTATTGGCAATCAGCCCCAGCATTTT. This chain links TRBV4-1 with TRBJ1-5; 8 bases fit TRBD1. This CDR3 region has 18 residues. The germline V gene has CDR1 MGHRA and CDR2 YSYEKL. V shed 0 bases, J shed 2 bases, and the junction held 9 bases outside the gene matches.

The DNA of the CDR3 is TGTGCCAGCTCCGGGAAGATTAGCGGGGTGCAGGGGGAGCAGTACTTC. Its translation: CASSGKISGVQGEQYF. J is TRBJ2-7 and V is TRBV9; 8 bases map to TRBD2. The CDR3 loop spans 16 amino acids. V lost 7 bases, J lost 7 bases, and 19 bases stayed unmatched. Germline V gives CDR1 SGDLS, CDR2 YYNGEE.

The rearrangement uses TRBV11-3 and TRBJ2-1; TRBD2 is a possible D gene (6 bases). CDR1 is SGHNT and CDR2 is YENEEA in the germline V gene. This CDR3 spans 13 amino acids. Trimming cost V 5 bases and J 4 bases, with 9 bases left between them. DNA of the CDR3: TGTGCCAGCAGCCACGGGAGTTACAATGAGCAGTTCTTC. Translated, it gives CASSHGSYNEQFF.

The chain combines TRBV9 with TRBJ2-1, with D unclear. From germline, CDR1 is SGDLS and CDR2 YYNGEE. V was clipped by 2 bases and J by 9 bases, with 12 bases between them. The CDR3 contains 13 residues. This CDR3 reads CASSVNPGGEQFF. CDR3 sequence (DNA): TGTGCCAGCAGCGTGAACCCCGGCGGTGAGCAGTTCTTC. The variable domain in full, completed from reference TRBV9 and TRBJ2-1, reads DSGVTQTPKHLITATGQRVTLRCSPRSGDLSVYWYQQSLDQGLQFLIQYYNGEERAKGNILERFSAQQFPDLHSELNLSSLELGDSALYFCASSVNPGGEQFFGPGTRLTVL.

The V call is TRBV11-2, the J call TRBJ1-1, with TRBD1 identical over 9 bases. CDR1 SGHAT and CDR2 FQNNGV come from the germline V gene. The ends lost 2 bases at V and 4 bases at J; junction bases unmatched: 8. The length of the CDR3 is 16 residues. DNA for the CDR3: TGTGCCAGCAGCTTAACGACAGGGGGTGCTGGCACTGAAGCTTTCTTT. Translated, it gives CASSLTTGGAGTEAFF. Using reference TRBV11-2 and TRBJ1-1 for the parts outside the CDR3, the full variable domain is EAGVAQSPRYKIIEKRQSVAFWCNPISGHATLYWYQQILGQGPKLLIQFQNNGVVDDSQLPKDRFSAERLKGVDSTLKIQPAKLEDSAVYLCASSLTTGGAGTEAFFGQGTRLTVV.

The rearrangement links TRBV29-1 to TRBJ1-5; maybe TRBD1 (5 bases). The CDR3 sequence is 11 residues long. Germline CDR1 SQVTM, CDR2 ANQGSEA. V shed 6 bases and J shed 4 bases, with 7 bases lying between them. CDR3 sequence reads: CSVGGNQPQHF. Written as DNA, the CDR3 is TGCAGCGTGGGGGGTAATCAGCCCCAGCATTTT.

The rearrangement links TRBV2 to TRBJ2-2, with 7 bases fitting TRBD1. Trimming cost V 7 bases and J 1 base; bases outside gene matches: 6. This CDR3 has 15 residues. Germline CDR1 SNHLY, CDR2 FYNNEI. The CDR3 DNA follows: TGTGCCAGCACGCCAGGACAGGTGAACACCGGGGAGCTGTTTTTT. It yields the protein CASTPGQVNTGELFF.

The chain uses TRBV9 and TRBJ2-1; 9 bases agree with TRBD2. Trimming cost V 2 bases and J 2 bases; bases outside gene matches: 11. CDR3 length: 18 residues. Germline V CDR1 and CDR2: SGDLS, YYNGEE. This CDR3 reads CASSVGIAGAPAYNEQFF. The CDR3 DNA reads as TGTGCCAGCAGCGTGGGTATAGCGGGGGCCCCCGCCTACAATGAGCAGTTCTTC.

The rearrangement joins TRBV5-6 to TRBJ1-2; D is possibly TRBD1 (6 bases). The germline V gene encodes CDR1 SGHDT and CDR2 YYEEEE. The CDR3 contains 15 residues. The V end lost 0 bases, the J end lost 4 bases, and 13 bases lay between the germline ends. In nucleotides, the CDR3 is TGTGCCAGCAGCTTGGGGGATCCAGGGGCCTATGGCTACACCTTC. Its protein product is CASSLGDPGAYGYTF. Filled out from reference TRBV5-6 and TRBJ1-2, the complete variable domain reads DAGVTQSPTHLIKTRGQQVTLRCSPKSGHDTVSWYQQALGQGPQFIFQYYEEEERQRGNFPDRFSGHQFPNYSSELNVNALLLGDSALYLCASSLGDPGAYGYTFGSGTRLTVV.

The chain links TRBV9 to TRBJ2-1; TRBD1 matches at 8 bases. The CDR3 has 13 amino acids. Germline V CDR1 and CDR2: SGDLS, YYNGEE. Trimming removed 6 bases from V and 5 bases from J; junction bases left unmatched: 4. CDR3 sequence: CASTGTGDNEQFF. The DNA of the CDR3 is TGTGCCAGCACCGGGACAGGTGACAATGAGCAGTTCTTC.

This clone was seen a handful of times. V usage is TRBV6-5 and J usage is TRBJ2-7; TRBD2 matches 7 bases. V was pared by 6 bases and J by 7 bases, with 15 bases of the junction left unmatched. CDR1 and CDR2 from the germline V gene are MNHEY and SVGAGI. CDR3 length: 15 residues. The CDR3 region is CASRKGGLGRFEQYF. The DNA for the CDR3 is TGTGCCAGCAGGAAGGGAGGACTAGGTCGTTTTGAGCAGTACTTC.

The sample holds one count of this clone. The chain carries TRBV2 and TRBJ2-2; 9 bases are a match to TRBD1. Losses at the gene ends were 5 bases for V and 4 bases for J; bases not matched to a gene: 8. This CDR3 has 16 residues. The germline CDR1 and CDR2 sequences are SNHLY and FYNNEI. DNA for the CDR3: TGTGCCAGCAGTCTTCCGGGACAGGGTGGCACCGGGGAGCTGTTTTTT. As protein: CASSLPGQGGTGELFF.

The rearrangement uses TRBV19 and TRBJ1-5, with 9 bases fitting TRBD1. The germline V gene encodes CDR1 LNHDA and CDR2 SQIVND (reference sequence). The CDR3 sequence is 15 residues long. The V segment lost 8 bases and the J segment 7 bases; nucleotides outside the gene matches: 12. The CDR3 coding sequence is TGTGCCAGTCGAGATACAGGGGGCGTATGGCAGCCCCAGCATTTT. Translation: CASRDTGGVWQPQHF.

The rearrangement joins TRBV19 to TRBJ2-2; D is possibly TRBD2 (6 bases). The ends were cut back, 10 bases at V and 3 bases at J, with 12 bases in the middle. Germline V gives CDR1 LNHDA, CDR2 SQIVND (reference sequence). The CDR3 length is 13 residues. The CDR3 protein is CAIRRGDTGELFF. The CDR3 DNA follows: TGTGCCATAAGGCGGGGAGACACCGGGGAGCTGTTTTTT.

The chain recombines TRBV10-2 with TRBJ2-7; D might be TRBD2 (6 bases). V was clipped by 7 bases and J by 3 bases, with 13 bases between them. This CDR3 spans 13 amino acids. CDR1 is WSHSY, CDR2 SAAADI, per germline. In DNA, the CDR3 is TGCGCCAGCAAGGGCGGGGTAAACTACGAGCAGTACTTC. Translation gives CASKGGVNYEQYF.

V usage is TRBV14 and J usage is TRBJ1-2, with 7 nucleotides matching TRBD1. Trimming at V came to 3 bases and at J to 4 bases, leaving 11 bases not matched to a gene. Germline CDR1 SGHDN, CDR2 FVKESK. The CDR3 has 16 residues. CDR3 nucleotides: TGTGCCAGCAGCCATGACCCTAGGGGGCTGGTCTATGGCTACACCTTC. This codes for CASSHDPRGLVYGYTF. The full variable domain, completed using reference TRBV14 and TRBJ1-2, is EAGVTQFPSHSVIEKGQTVTLRCDPISGHDNLYWYRRVMGKEIKFLLHFVKESKQDESGMPNNRFLAERTGGTYSTLKVQPAELEDSGVYFCASSHDPRGLVYGYTFGSGTRLTVV.

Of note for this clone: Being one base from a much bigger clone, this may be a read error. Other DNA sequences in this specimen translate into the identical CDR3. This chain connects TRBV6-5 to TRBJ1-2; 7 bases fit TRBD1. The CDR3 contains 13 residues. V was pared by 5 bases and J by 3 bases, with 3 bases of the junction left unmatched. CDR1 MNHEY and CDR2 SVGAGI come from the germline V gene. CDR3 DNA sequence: TGTGCCAGCAGTCCCACAGGGGACTATGGCTACACCTTC. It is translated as CASSPTGDYGYTF.

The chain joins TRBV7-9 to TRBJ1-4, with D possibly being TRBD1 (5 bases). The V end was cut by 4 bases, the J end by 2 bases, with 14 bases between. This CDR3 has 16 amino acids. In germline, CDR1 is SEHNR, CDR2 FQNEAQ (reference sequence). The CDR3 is CASSSPETETNEKLFF. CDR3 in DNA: TGTGCCAGCAGCTCTCCTGAGACAGAGACTAATGAAAAACTGTTTTTT.

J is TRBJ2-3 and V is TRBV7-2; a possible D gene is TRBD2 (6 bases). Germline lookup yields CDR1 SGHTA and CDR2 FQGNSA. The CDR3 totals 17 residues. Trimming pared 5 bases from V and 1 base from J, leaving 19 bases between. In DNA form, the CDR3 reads TGTGCCAGCAGCCCCCTGTCAGGGCGGGGTGGCACAGATACGCAGTATTTT. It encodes CASSPLSGRGGTDTQYF.

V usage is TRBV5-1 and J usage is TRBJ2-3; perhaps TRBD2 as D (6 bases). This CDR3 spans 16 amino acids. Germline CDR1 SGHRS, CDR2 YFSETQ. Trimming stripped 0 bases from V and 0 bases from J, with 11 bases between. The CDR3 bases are TGCGCCAGCAGCTTGGGTCTAGCGTTAAGCACAGATACGCAGTATTTT. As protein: CASSLGLALSTDTQYF.

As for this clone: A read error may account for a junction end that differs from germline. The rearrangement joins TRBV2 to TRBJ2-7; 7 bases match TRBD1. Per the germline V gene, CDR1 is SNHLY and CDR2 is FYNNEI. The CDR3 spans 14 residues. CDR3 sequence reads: CASTDRAPSNEQYF. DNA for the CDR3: TGTGCCAGCACTGACAGGGCTCCCTCCAACGAGCAGTACTTC.

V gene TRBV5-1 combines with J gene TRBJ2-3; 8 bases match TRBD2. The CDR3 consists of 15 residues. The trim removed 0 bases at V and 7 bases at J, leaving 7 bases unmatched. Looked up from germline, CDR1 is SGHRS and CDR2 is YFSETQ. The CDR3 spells CASSLAGGFENTQYF. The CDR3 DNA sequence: TGCGCCAGCAGCTTGGCGGGGGGGTTCGAGAATACGCAGTATTTT.

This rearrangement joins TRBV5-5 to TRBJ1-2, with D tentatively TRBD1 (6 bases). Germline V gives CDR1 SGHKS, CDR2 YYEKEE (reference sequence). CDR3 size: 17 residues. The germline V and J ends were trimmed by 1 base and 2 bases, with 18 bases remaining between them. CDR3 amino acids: CASSLSNYRAPNYGYTF. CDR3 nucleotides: TGTGCCAGCAGCTTGTCCAACTACAGGGCCCCAAACTATGGCTACACCTTC. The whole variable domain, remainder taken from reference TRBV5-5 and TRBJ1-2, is DAGVTQSPTHLIKTRGQQVTLRCSPISGHKSVSWYQQVLGQGPQFIFQYYEKEERGRGNFPDRFSARQFPNYSSELNVNALLLGDSALYLCASSLSNYRAPNYGYTFGSGTRLTVV.

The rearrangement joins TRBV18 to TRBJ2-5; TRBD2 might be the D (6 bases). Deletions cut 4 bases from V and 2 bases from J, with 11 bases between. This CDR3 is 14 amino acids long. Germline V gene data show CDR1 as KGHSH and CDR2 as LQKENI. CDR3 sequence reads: CASSRGTGQETQYF. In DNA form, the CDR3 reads TGTGCCAGCTCACGAGGGACTGGGCAAGAGACCCAGTACTTC. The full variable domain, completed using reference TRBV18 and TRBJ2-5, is NAGVMQNPRHLVRRRGQEARLRCSPMKGHSHVYWYRQLPEEGLKFMVYLQKENIIDESGMPKERFSAEFPKEGPSILRIQQVVRGDSAAYFCASSRGTGQETQYFGPGTRLLVL.

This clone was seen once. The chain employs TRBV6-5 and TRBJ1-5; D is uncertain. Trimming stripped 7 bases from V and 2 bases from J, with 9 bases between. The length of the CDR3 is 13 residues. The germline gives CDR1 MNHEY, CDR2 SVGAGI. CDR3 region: CASIFGRNQPQHF. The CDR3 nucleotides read TGTGCCAGCATCTTCGGTCGCAATCAGCCCCAGCATTTT.

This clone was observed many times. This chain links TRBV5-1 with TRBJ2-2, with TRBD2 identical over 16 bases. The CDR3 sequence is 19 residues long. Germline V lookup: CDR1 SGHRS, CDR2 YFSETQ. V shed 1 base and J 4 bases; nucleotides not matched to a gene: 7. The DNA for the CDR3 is TGCGCCAGCAGCTTGCTGGGACTAGCGGGGGGGCCGGGCACCGGGGAGCTGTTTTTT. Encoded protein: CASSLLGLAGGPGTGELFF.